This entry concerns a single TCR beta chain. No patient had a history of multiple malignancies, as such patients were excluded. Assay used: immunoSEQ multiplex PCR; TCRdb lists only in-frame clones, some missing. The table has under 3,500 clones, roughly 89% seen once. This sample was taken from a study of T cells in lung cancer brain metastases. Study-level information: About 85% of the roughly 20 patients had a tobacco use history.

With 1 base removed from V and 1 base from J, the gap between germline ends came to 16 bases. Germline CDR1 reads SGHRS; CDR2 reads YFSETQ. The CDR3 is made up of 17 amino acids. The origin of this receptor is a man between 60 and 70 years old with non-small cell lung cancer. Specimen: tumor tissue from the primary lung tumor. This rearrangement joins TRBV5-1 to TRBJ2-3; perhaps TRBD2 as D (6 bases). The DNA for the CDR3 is TGCGCCAGCAGCTTGTCCCCGGTGGCTAGCGGCACAGATACGCAGTATTTT. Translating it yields CASSLSPVASGTDTQYF.